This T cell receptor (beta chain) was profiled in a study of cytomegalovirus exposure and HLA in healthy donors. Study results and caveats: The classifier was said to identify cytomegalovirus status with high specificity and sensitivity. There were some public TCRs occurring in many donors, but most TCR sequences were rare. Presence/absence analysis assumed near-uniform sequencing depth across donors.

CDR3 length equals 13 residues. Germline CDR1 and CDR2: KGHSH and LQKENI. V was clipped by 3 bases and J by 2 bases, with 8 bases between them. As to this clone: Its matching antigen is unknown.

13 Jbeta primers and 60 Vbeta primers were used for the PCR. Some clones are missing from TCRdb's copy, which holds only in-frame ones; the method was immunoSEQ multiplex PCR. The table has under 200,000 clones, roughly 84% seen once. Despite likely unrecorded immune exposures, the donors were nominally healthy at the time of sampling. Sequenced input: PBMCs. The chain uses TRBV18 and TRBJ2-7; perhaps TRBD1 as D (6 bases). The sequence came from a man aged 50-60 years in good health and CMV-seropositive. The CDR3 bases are TGTGCCAGCTCACCGGACAGCGCCTACGAGCAGTACGTC. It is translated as CASSPDSAYEQYV.